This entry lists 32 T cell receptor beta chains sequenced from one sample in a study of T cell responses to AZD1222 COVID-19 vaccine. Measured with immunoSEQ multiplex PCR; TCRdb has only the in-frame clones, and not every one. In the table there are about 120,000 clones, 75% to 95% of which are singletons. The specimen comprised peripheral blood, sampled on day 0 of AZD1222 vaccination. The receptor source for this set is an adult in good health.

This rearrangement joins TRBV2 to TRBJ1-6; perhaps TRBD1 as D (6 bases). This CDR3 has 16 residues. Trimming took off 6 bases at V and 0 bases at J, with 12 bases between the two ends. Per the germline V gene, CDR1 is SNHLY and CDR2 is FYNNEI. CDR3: CASSKQGSSYNSPLHF. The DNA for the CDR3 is TGTGCCAGCAGCAAGCAGGGGAGCTCCTATAATTCACCCCTCCACTTT.

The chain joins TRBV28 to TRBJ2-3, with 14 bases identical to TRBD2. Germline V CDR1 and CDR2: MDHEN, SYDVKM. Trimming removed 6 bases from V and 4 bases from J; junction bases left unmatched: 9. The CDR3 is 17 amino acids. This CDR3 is CASSLGLAGGFSDTQYF. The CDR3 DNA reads TGTGCCAGCAGCCTCGGACTAGCGGGAGGTTTCTCAGATACGCAGTATTTT. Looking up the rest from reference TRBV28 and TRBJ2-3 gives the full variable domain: DVKVTQSSRYLVKRTGEKVFLECVQDMDHENMFWYRQDPGLGLRLIYFSYDVKMKEKGDIPEGYSVSREKKERFSLILESASTNQTSMYLCASSLGLAGGFSDTQYFGPGTRLTVL.

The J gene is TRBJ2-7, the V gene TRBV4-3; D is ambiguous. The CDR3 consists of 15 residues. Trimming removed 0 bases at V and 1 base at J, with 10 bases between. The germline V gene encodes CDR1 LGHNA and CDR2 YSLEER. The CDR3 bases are TGCGCCAGCAGCCAAGATTGGAGCGAATCCTACGAGCAGTACTTC. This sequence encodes CASSQDWSESYEQYF.

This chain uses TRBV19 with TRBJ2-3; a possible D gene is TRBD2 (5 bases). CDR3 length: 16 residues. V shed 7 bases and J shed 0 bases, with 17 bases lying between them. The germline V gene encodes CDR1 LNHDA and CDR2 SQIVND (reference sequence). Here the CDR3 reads CASTADLKSSTDTQYF. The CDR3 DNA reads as TGTGCCAGTACCGCGGACTTGAAATCTAGCACAGATACGCAGTATTTT.

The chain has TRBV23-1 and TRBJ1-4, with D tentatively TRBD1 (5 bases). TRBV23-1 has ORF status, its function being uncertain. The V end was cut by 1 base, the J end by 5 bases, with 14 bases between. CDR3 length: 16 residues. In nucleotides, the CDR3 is TGCGCCAGCAGTCAATACACCCGGGACGGGAATGAAAAACTGTTTTTT. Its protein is CASSQYTRDGNEKLFF.

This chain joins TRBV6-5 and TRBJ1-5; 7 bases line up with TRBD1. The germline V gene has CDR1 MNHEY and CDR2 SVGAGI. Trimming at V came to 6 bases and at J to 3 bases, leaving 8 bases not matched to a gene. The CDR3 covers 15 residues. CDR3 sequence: CASRMGQPDNQPQHF. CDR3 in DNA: TGTGCCAGCAGAATGGGACAGCCTGACAATCAGCCCCAGCATTTT.

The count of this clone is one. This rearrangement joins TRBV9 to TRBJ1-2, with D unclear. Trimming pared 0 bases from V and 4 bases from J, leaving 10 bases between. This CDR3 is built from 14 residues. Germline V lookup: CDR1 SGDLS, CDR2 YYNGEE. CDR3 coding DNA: TGTGCCAGCAGCGTAGACCAAACGGGCTATGGCTACACCTTC. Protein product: CASSVDQTGYGYTF.

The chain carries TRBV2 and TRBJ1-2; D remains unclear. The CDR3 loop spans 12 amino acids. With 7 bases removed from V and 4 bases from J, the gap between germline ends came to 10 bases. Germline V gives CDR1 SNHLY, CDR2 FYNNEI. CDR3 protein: CASIGQTYGYTF. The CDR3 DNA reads TGTGCCAGCATTGGGCAGACCTATGGCTACACCTTC.

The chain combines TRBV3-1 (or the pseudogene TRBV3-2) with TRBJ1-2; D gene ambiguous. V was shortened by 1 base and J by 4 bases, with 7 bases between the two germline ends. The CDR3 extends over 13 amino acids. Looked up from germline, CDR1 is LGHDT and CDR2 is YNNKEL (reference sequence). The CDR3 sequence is CASSQGRSYGYTF. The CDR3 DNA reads TGTGCCAGCAGCCAAGGGAGGAGCTATGGCTACACCTTC.

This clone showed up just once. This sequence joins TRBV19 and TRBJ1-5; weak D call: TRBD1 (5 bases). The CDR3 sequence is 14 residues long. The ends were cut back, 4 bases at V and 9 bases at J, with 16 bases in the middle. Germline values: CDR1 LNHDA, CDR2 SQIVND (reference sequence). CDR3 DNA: TGTGCCAGTAGTAGTCGACAGCGCATGTGGCCCCAGCATTTT. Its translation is CASSSRQRMWPQHF.

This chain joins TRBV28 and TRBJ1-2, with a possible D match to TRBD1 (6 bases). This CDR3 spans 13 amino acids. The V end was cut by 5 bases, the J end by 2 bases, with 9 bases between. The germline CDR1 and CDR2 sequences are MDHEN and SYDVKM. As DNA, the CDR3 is TGTGCCAGCAGTACCGGACAGAACTATGGCTACACCTTC. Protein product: CASSTGQNYGYTF.

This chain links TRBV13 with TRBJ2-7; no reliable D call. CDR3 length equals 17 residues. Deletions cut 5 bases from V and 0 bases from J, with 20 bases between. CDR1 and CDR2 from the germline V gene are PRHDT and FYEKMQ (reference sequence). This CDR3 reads CASSHTFGDLGSYEQYF. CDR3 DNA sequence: TGTGCCAGCAGCCACACGTTTGGGGATCTTGGCTCCTACGAGCAGTACTTC.

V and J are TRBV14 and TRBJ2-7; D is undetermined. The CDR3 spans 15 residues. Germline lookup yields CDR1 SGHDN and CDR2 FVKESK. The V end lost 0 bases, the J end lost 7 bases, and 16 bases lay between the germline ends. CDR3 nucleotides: TGTGCCAGCAGCCAAGATATACGACGAACGGGTGAGCAGTACTTC. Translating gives CASSQDIRRTGEQYF.

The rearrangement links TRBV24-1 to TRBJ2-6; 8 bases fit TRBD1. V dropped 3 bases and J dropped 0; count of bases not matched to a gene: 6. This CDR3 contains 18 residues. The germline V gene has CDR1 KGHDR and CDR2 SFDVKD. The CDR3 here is CATSDNDRGFSGANVLTF. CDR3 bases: TGTGCCACCAGTGATAACGACAGGGGTTTCTCTGGGGCCAACGTCCTGACTTTC.

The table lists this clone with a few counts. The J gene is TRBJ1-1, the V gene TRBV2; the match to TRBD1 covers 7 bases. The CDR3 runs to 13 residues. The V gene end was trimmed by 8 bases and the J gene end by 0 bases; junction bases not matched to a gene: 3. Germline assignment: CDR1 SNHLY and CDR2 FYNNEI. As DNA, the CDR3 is TGTGCCAGCGGGGGACAGATGAACACTGAAGCTTTCTTT. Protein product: CASGGQMNTEAFF.

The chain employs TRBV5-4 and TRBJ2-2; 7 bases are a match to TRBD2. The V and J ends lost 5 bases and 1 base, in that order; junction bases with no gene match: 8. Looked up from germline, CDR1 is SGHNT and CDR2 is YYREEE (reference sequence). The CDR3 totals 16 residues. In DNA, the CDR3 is TGTGCCAGCAGAATGACCCCTAGCGGGAACACCGGGGAGCTGTTTTTT. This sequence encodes CASRMTPSGNTGELFF.

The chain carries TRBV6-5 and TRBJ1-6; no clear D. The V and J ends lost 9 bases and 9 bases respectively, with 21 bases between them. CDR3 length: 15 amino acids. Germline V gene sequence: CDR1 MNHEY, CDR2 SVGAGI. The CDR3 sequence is CASADAFGLRSPLHF. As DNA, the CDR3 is TGTGCCAGTGCGGACGCCTTCGGTCTTCGTTCACCCCTCCACTTT.

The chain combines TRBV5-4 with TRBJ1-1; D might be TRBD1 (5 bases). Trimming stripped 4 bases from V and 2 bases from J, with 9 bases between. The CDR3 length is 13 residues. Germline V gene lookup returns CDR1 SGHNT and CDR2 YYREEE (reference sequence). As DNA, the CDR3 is TGTGCCAGCAGCCCCGGACATAACACTGAAGCTTTCTTT. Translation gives CASSPGHNTEAFF.

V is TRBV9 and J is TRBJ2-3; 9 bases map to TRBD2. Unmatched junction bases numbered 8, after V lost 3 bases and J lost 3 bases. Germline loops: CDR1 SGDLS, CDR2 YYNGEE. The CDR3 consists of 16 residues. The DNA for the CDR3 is TGTGCCAGCAGCGCACTATTAGCGGGAGTAACAGATACGCAGTATTTT. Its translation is CASSALLAGVTDTQYF.

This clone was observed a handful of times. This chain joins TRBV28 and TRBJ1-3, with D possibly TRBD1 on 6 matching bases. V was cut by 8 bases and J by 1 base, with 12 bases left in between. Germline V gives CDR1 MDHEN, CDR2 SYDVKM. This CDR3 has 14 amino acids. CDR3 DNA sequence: TGTGCCAGCCAACCTCAGGGGTCTGGAAACACCATATATTTT. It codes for CASQPQGSGNTIYF.

DNA for the CDR3: TGTGCCAGCAGCTCGGGACTTTCCTACAATGAGCAGTTCTTC. Translating gives CASSSGLSYNEQFF. The V and J genes are TRBV6-5 and TRBJ2-1, with a weak D call TRBD2 (6 bases). Germline CDR1 and CDR2: MNHEY and SVGAGI. The CDR3 covers 14 residues. Trimming shortened V by 6 bases and J by 1 base, and 10 bases separated the two germline ends.

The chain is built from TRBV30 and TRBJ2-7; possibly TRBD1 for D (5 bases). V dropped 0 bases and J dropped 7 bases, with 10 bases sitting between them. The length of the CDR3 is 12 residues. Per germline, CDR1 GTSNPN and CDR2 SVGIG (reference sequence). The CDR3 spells CAWSVTSGEQYF. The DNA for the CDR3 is TGTGCCTGGAGTGTAACTTCAGGGGAGCAGTACTTC.

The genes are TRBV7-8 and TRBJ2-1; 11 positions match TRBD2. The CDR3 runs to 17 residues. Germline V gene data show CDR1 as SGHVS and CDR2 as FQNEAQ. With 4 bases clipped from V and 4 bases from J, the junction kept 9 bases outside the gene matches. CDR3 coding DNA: TGTGCCAGCAGCTCGAGCGGTGGGACTAGCGGTTACAATGAGCAGTTCTTC. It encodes CASSSSGGTSGYNEQFF.

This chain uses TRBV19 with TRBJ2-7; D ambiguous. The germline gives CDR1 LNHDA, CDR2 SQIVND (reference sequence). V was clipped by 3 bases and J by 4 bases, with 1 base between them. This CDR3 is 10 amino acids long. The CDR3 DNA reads TGTGCCAGTAGTATGTACGAGCAGTACTTC. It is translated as CASSMYEQYF.

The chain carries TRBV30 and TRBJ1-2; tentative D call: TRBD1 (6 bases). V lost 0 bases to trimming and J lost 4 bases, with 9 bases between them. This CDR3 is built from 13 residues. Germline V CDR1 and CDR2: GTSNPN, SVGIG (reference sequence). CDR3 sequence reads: CAWSVQGTYGYTF. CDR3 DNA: TGTGCCTGGAGTGTACAGGGAACCTATGGCTACACCTTC. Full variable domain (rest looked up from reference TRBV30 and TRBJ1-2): SQTIHQWPATLVQPVGSPLSLECTVEGTSNPNLYWYRQAAGRGLQLLFYSVGIGQISSEVPQNLSASRPQDRQFILSSKKLLLSDSGFYLCAWSVQGTYGYTFGSGTRLTVV.

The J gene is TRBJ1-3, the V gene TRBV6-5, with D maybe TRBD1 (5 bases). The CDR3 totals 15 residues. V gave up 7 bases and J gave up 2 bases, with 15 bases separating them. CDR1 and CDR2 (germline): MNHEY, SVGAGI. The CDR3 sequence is CASIKGPGAGNTIYF. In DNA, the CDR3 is TGTGCCAGCATAAAGGGGCCAGGCGCTGGAAACACCATATATTTT.

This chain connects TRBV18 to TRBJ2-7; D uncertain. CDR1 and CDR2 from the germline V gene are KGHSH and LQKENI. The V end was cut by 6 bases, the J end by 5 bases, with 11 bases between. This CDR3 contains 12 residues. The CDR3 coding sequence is TGTGCCAGCTCCCCCCTGGGGAACGAGCAGTACTTC. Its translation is CASSPLGNEQYF.

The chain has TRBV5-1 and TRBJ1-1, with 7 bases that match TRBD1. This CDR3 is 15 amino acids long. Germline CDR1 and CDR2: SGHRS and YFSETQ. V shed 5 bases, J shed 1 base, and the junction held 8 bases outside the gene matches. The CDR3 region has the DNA TGCGCCAGCAGGGAGACCGGGACAGCGAACACTGAAGCTTTCTTT. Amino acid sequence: CASRETGTANTEAFF.

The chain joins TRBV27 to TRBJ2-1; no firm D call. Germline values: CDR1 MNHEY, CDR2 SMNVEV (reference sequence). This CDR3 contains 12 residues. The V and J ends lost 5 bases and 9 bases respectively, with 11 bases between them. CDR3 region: CASSQGLSEQFF. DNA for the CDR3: TGTGCCAGCAGTCAAGGGTTATCTGAGCAGTTCTTC.

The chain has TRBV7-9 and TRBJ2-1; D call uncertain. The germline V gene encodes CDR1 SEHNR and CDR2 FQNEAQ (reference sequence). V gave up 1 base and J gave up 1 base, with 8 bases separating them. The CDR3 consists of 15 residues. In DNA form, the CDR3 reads TGTGCCAGCAGCTTAGTGCGAGCTTCCTACAATGAGCAGTTCTTC. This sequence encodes CASSLVRASYNEQFF.

The CDR3 sequence: CASSLPGLARNEQFF. The CDR3 nucleotides read TGTGCCAGCAGCCTCCCGGGACTAGCGAGGAATGAGCAGTTCTTC. V and J are TRBV13 and TRBJ2-1; 10 bases align to TRBD2. CDR3 size: 15 residues. Trimming at V came to 5 bases and at J to 7 bases, leaving 8 bases not matched to a gene. The V gene's germline CDR1 is PRHDT and CDR2 FYEKMQ (reference sequence).

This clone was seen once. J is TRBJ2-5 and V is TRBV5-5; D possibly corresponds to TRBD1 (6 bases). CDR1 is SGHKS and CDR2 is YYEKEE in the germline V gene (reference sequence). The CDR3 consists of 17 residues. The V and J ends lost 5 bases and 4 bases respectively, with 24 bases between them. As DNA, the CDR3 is TGTGCCAGCAGTTACTTTTATTCTGGACAGTCAAGAGAGACCCAGTACTTC. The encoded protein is CASSYFYSGQSRETQYF.